This is a list of T cell receptor beta chains from one sample in a study of blood T cell repertoires in COVID-19. The method was immunoSEQ multiplex PCR; TCRdb's version includes in-frame clones alone and lacks a portion of them. Here the sample spans about 170,000 clones, roughly 82% being singletons. The sequencing sample was made of PBMCs or T cells enriched from blood (not recorded which). These receptors were obtained from a man aged 50 to 59 who had recovered from COVID-19. The CDR3 runs from the conserved cysteine through the conserved F or W. A D gene is named only where the DNA matches it firmly. Clone size is given for some rows only: seen once, a few or many times, or a class if the clone is expanded.

abundance: NA; j_gene: TRBJ1-2; d_gene: TRBD1; len: 16; v_gene: TRBV7-6; CDR3nt: TGTGCCAGCAGCTCCCGTTACAGGGGGGGAAAGGATGGCTACACCTTC; CDR3aa: CASSSRYRGGKDGYTF
abundance: NA; j_gene: TRBJ1-5; d_gene: NA; len: 15; v_gene: TRBV6-5; CDR3nt: TGTGCCAGCAGTTCTGGGGGCAATAGCAATCAGCCCCAGCATTTT; CDR3aa: CASSSGGNSNQPQHF
abundance: NA; j_gene: TRBJ1-4; d_gene: NA; len: 13; v_gene: TRBV9; CDR3nt: TGTGCCAGCAGCGCCGGGAGAGAGGAAAAACTGTTTTTT; CDR3aa: CASSAGREEKLFF
abundance: NA; j_gene: TRBJ2-7; d_gene: TRBD1; len: 15; v_gene: TRBV9; CDR3nt: TGTGCCAGCAGCGTTTCGACAGGGGGAACCTACGAGCAGTACTTC; CDR3aa: CASSVSTGGTYEQYF
abundance: NA; j_gene: TRBJ2-3; d_gene: TRBD2; len: 15; v_gene: TRBV6-1; CDR3nt: TGTGCCAGCAGTGAACTAGCGGGGCGCACAGATACGCAGTATTTT; CDR3aa: CASSELAGRTDTQYF
abundance: NA; j_gene: TRBJ1-4; d_gene: NA; len: 15; v_gene: TRBV27; CDR3nt: TGTGCCAGCAGGGGGTGGGGCAGAGAGTATGAAAAACTGTTTTTT; CDR3aa: CASRGWGREYEKLFF
abundance: NA; j_gene: TRBJ2-1; d_gene: NA; len: 20; v_gene: TRBV7-2; CDR3nt: TGTGCCAGCAGCTTAGCGGCGATACTGGGACTCCTGAGCTCCTACAATGAGCAGTTCTTC; CDR3aa: CASSLAAILGLLSSYNEQFF
abundance: NA; j_gene: TRBJ2-7; d_gene: TRBD1; len: 13; v_gene: TRBV18; CDR3nt: TGTGCCAGCAAACAGGGGCCTTCCTACGAGCAGTACTTC; CDR3aa: CASKQGPSYEQYF
abundance: NA; j_gene: TRBJ2-2; d_gene: NA; len: 16; v_gene: TRBV5-6; CDR3nt: TGTGCCAGCAGCTTGGTGGCAGTCGCGAACACCGGGGAGCTGTTTTTT; CDR3aa: CASSLVAVANTGELFF
abundance: NA; j_gene: TRBJ1-2; d_gene: NA; len: 15; v_gene: TRBV5-1; CDR3nt: TGCGCCAGCAGCTTGGTCACAGGAGATAACTATGGCTACACCTTC; CDR3aa: CASSLVTGDNYGYTF
abundance: few; j_gene: TRBJ1-2; d_gene: TRBD1; len: 15; v_gene: TRBV19; CDR3nt: TGTGCCAGTAACAAAATGGGCGGACAGGGTGGTGGCTACACCTTC; CDR3aa: CASNKMGGQGGGYTF
abundance: NA; j_gene: TRBJ1-5; d_gene: NA; len: 15; v_gene: TRBV7-6; CDR3nt: TGTGCCAGCAGCATAGGAACAGGGTCGAATCAGCCCCAGCATTTT; CDR3aa: CASSIGTGSNQPQHF
abundance: NA; j_gene: TRBJ1-6; d_gene: TRBD1; len: 17; v_gene: TRBV3-1/TRBV3-2; CDR3nt: TGTGCCAGCAGCCAACTGGGACAGGGCGCCTATAATTCACCCCTCCACTTT; CDR3aa: CASSQLGQGAYNSPLHF
abundance: NA; j_gene: TRBJ2-5; d_gene: NA; len: 15; v_gene: TRBV30; CDR3nt: TGTGCCTGGAGATCCCCGGGGGGCGTCTTGGAGACCCAGTACTTC; CDR3aa: CAWRSPGGVLETQYF
abundance: NA; j_gene: TRBJ1-2; d_gene: TRBD1; len: 14; v_gene: TRBV7-9; CDR3nt: TGTGCCAGCAGCCAGGGACAGGGGCAACACGGCTACACCTTC; CDR3aa: CASSQGQGQHGYTF
abundance: NA; j_gene: TRBJ1-6; d_gene: TRBD1; len: 15; v_gene: TRBV7-3; CDR3nt: TGTGCCAGCAGCTTAGACAGGGGAGGCGTTTCACCCCTCCACTTT; CDR3aa: CASSLDRGGVSPLHF
abundance: NA; j_gene: TRBJ1-1; d_gene: TRBD1; len: 13; v_gene: TRBV3-1/TRBV3-2; CDR3nt: TGTGCCAGCAGCAGATCAGGGGGTACTGAAGCTTTCTTT; CDR3aa: CASSRSGGTEAFF
abundance: NA; j_gene: TRBJ2-7; d_gene: NA; len: 13; v_gene: TRBV18; CDR3nt: TGTGCCAGCTCACCACCGTTAAGAGGGTGGCAGTACTTC; CDR3aa: CASSPPLRGWQYF
abundance: NA; j_gene: TRBJ2-6; d_gene: NA; len: 12; v_gene: TRBV5-6; CDR3nt: TGTGCCACCTCCTCTGGGGCCAACGTCCTGACTTTC; CDR3aa: CATSSGANVLTF
abundance: NA; j_gene: TRBJ1-1; d_gene: NA; len: 14; v_gene: TRBV5-1; CDR3nt: TGCGCCAGCAGCTTCCGACTGACGAACACTGAAGCTTTCTTT; CDR3aa: CASSFRLTNTEAFF
abundance: NA; j_gene: TRBJ1-5; d_gene: TRBD1; len: 15; v_gene: TRBV5-8; CDR3nt: TGTGCCAGCAGCTCGGGACAGGGGGTAGGTCAGCCCCAGCATTTT; CDR3aa: CASSSGQGVGQPQHF
abundance: NA; j_gene: TRBJ2-1; d_gene: TRBD2; len: 15; v_gene: TRBV7-9; CDR3nt: TGTGCCAGCAGCTATCTAGCGGGGGGGGACAATGAGCAGTTCTTC; CDR3aa: CASSYLAGGDNEQFF
abundance: NA; j_gene: TRBJ2-2; d_gene: NA; len: 13; v_gene: TRBV29-1; CDR3nt: TGCAGCGTTGGTAGGGGGAAAACCGGGGAGCTGTTTTTT; CDR3aa: CSVGRGKTGELFF
abundance: NA; j_gene: TRBJ1-2; d_gene: NA; len: 12; v_gene: TRBV19; CDR3nt: TGTGCCAGTAAGGGGGGGCCGGATGGCTACACCTTC; CDR3aa: CASKGGPDGYTF
abundance: NA; j_gene: TRBJ2-6; d_gene: NA; len: 18; v_gene: TRBV28; CDR3nt: TGTGCCAGCAGTTTATGGAGACTAGTTAGCTCTGGGGCCAACGTCCTGACTTTC; CDR3aa: CASSLWRLVSSGANVLTF
abundance: NA; j_gene: TRBJ1-2; d_gene: NA; len: 13; v_gene: TRBV29-1; CDR3nt: TGCAGCGTGTCTACAGGGATAGACTATGGCTACACCTTC; CDR3aa: CSVSTGIDYGYTF
abundance: NA; j_gene: TRBJ2-3; d_gene: NA; len: 12; v_gene: TRBV6-5; CDR3nt: TGTGCCAGCAGTTTAGACAGGGATACGCAGTATTTT; CDR3aa: CASSLDRDTQYF
abundance: NA; j_gene: TRBJ1-2; d_gene: TRBD1; len: 15; v_gene: TRBV5-8; CDR3nt: TGTGCCAGCAGTCGAGGACAGGGTAAAAACTATGGCTACACCTTC; CDR3aa: CASSRGQGKNYGYTF
abundance: NA; j_gene: TRBJ1-3; d_gene: TRBD1; len: 16; v_gene: TRBV25-1; CDR3nt: TGTGCCAGCAGTGGAGGGGACAGCTACTCTGGAAACACCATATATTTT; CDR3aa: CASSGGDSYSGNTIYF
abundance: NA; j_gene: TRBJ2-3; d_gene: TRBD2; len: 16; v_gene: TRBV9; CDR3nt: TGTGCCAGCAGCGTCCGAGCGGGGCCTAGCACAGATACGCAGTATTTT; CDR3aa: CASSVRAGPSTDTQYF
abundance: NA; j_gene: TRBJ2-1; d_gene: TRBD2; len: 12; v_gene: TRBV19; CDR3nt: TGTGCCAGTCAGGGACTACAAAACATGCCGGTCTTC; CDR3aa: CASQGLQNMPVF
abundance: NA; j_gene: TRBJ1-2; d_gene: NA; len: 12; v_gene: TRBV24-1; CDR3nt: TGTGCCACCAGTGATTTCCTCGATGGCTACACCTTC; CDR3aa: CATSDFLDGYTF
abundance: NA; j_gene: TRBJ2-5; d_gene: NA; len: 12; v_gene: TRBV4-1; CDR3nt: TGCGCCAGCAGCGACAGCCAAGAGACCCAGTACTTC; CDR3aa: CASSDSQETQYF
abundance: NA; j_gene: TRBJ2-7; d_gene: NA; len: 13; v_gene: TRBV9; CDR3nt: TGTGCCAGCAGCGTAACCACAGGGTACGAGCAGTACTTC; CDR3aa: CASSVTTGYEQYF
abundance: NA; j_gene: TRBJ2-1; d_gene: TRBD2; len: 15; v_gene: TRBV25-1; CDR3nt: TGTGCCAGCAGTGGGCGGGGGAGCTCCTACAATGAGCAGTTCTTC; CDR3aa: CASSGRGSSYNEQFF
abundance: NA; j_gene: TRBJ2-7; d_gene: TRBD1; len: 14; v_gene: TRBV5-1; CDR3nt: TGCGCCAGCAGCTTGGGTCAGGGGGCGGCCGAGCAGTACTTC; CDR3aa: CASSLGQGAAEQYF
abundance: NA; j_gene: TRBJ1-1; d_gene: TRBD1; len: 13; v_gene: TRBV6-5; CDR3nt: TGTGCCAGCAGCCGGACCGGGACAGGTAAAGCTTTCTTT; CDR3aa: CASSRTGTGKAFF
abundance: NA; j_gene: TRBJ2-7; d_gene: NA; len: 12; v_gene: TRBV24-1; CDR3nt: TGTGCCACCAGTGGGCCAAACTACGAGCAGTACTTC; CDR3aa: CATSGPNYEQYF
abundance: NA; j_gene: TRBJ2-7; d_gene: TRBD1; len: 14; v_gene: TRBV18; CDR3nt: TGTGCCAGCTCAAATACAGGGGGCGTGGGGGAGCAGTACTTC; CDR3aa: CASSNTGGVGEQYF
abundance: few; j_gene: TRBJ1-1; d_gene: TRBD1; len: 14; v_gene: TRBV6-1; CDR3nt: TGTGCCAGCAGTGAAGACTGGACAGGGAACCGGGCTTTCTTT; CDR3aa: CASSEDWTGNRAFF
abundance: NA; j_gene: TRBJ2-5; d_gene: NA; len: 12; v_gene: TRBV30; CDR3nt: TGTGCCTGGAGTCAGGTGATGGGGACCCAGTACTTC; CDR3aa: CAWSQVMGTQYF
abundance: NA; j_gene: TRBJ2-1; d_gene: NA; len: 13; v_gene: TRBV6-5; CDR3nt: TGTGCCAGCACCTCGGGGGCCTACAATGAGCAGTTCTTC; CDR3aa: CASTSGAYNEQFF
abundance: few; j_gene: TRBJ1-4; d_gene: NA; len: 13; v_gene: TRBV2; CDR3nt: TGTGCCAGCACCACAGGTTACGGGGAAAAACTGTTTTTT; CDR3aa: CASTTGYGEKLFF
abundance: NA; j_gene: TRBJ2-1; d_gene: TRBD1; len: 15; v_gene: TRBV6-6; CDR3nt: TGTGCCAGCCGTGGGATAGGGACAGGGTACAATGAGCAGTTCTTC; CDR3aa: CASRGIGTGYNEQFF
abundance: once; j_gene: TRBJ1-1; d_gene: NA; len: 14; v_gene: TRBV9; CDR3nt: TGTGCCAGCAGCGCACAGGGTCGGCGCACTGAAGCTTTCTTT; CDR3aa: CASSAQGRRTEAFF
abundance: NA; j_gene: TRBJ2-1; d_gene: TRBD1; len: 15; v_gene: TRBV11-2; CDR3nt: TGTGCCAGCAGCTTAGGGACAGGGGCCTACAATGAGCAGTTCTTC; CDR3aa: CASSLGTGAYNEQFF
abundance: NA; j_gene: TRBJ1-2; d_gene: NA; len: 13; v_gene: TRBV12-3/TRBV12-4; CDR3nt: TGTGCCAGCAGTTTACTCCGGGGTAGGGGCTACACCTTC; CDR3aa: CASSLLRGRGYTF
abundance: once; j_gene: TRBJ2-1; d_gene: TRBD2; len: 13; v_gene: TRBV10-1; CDR3nt: TGCGCCAGCAGTGTCGGGGGGGGCAATGAGCAGTTCTTC; CDR3aa: CASSVGGGNEQFF
abundance: NA; j_gene: TRBJ2-1; d_gene: NA; len: 16; v_gene: TRBV5-6; CDR3nt: TGTGCCAGCAGCTTGGTTCGGGCGGGATCCTACAATGAGCAGTTCTTC; CDR3aa: CASSLVRAGSYNEQFF
abundance: NA; j_gene: TRBJ1-6; d_gene: TRBD1; len: 16; v_gene: TRBV5-4; CDR3nt: TGTGCCAGCAGCACGGGACAGGGGGCCACCAAATCACCCCTCCACTTT; CDR3aa: CASSTGQGATKSPLHF
abundance: NA; j_gene: TRBJ1-5; d_gene: NA; len: 12; v_gene: TRBV30; CDR3nt: TGTGCCTGGAGTATGGGGAGTCAGCCCCAGCATTTT; CDR3aa: CAWSMGSQPQHF
abundance: NA; j_gene: TRBJ1-1; d_gene: NA; len: 12; v_gene: TRBV12-3/TRBV12-4; CDR3nt: TGTGCCACGGGCCGGGGGGAGACTGAAGCTTTCTTT; CDR3aa: CATGRGETEAFF
abundance: NA; j_gene: TRBJ1-6; d_gene: TRBD1; len: 14; v_gene: TRBV2; CDR3nt: TGTGCCAGCACCCGGGACAGCGGAAATTCACCCCTCCACTTT; CDR3aa: CASTRDSGNSPLHF
abundance: NA; j_gene: TRBJ1-2; d_gene: NA; len: 13; v_gene: TRBV10-3; CDR3nt: TGTGCCATCAGTGAGCGGGGGTTTTATGGCTACACCTTC; CDR3aa: CAISERGFYGYTF
abundance: few; j_gene: TRBJ2-2; d_gene: NA; len: 15; v_gene: TRBV5-1; CDR3nt: TGCGCCAGCAGCTTGGTAACAGGCGGTGCCGGGGAGCTGTTTTTT; CDR3aa: CASSLVTGGAGELFF
abundance: NA; j_gene: TRBJ1-1; d_gene: TRBD1; len: 19; v_gene: TRBV5-4; CDR3nt: TGTGCCAGCAGCCCGGGGACAGGCGGTCCTTTAATAATGAACACTGAAGCTTTCTTT; CDR3aa: CASSPGTGGPLIMNTEAFF
abundance: NA; j_gene: TRBJ2-5; d_gene: NA; len: 14; v_gene: TRBV11-2; CDR3nt: TGTGCCAGCAGCATAACCCTAGCCCCAGAGACCCAGTACTTC; CDR3aa: CASSITLAPETQYF
abundance: NA; j_gene: TRBJ1-2; d_gene: TRBD1; len: 13; v_gene: TRBV27; CDR3nt: TGTGCCAGCAGTGGACAGGGCCCGCATGGCTACACCTTC; CDR3aa: CASSGQGPHGYTF
abundance: NA; j_gene: TRBJ2-7; d_gene: TRBD2; len: 16; v_gene: TRBV27; CDR3nt: TGTGCCAGCAGACCGGGACTAGCGGGGGGCAAGGGCGAGCAGTACTTC; CDR3aa: CASRPGLAGGKGEQYF
abundance: NA; j_gene: TRBJ2-7; d_gene: TRBD1; len: 13; v_gene: TRBV5-1; CDR3nt: TGCGCCAGCAGCGCCAGGACAGGGGGGGAGCAGTACTTC; CDR3aa: CASSARTGGEQYF